Shown below are 25 T cell receptor beta chains from a single sample sequenced in a study of monozygotic twins with inflammatory bowel disease (dated by TCRdb to the late 2010s). The protocol used for the library was 5' RACE. Sequencing took place on an Illumina HiSeq 2500. Reprocessed by TCRdb, the reads give a single entry per CDR3 protein sequence, without DNA. The sample table gives about 160,000 distinct CDR3 sequences. The ten largest clones represent 6% to 9.5% of the sample. Sequencing input: blood. Every receptor here comes from a human donor with ulcerative colitis or Crohn's disease, or a healthy co-twin of an affected twin (not recorded which).

The rearrangement joins TRBV2 to TRBJ2-4; TCRdb's D gene call, TRBD1, goes unchecked for lack of DNA. Germline values: CDR1 SNHLY, CDR2 FYNNEI. The CDR3 runs to 13 residues. The CDR3 sequence: CASNQGPKNIQYF.

The chain employs TRBV11-2 and TRBJ2-3; the D call from TCRdb, TRBD2, cannot be confirmed without DNA. The germline V gene has CDR1 SGHAT and CDR2 FQNNGV. The CDR3 consists of 18 residues. This CDR3 reads CASSLGGLAGALTDTQYF.

The chain has TRBV18 and TRBJ2-5; absent DNA, TCRdb's TRBD1 call cannot be checked. Germline CDR1 and CDR2: KGHSH and LQKENI. This CDR3 contains 16 residues. The chain's CDR3 is CASSLQAPGPGETQYF.

The chain's CDR3 is CASSVRTGGSVDTQYF. The chain is built from TRBV9 and TRBJ2-3; as DNA is missing, the TRBD1 call by TCRdb cannot be tested. The CDR3 totals 16 residues. Germline V gene data show CDR1 as SGDLS and CDR2 as YYNGEE.

This chain links TRBV7-9 with TRBJ2-2. The germline gives CDR1 SEHNR, CDR2 FQNEAQ (reference sequence). The CDR3 runs to 15 residues. CDR3 amino acids: CASSLVSVRHRELFF.

The chain recombines TRBV30 with TRBJ1-1; as DNA is missing, the TRBD1 call by TCRdb cannot be tested. CDR1 is GTSNPN, CDR2 SVGIG, per germline (reference sequence). The CDR3 loop spans 14 amino acids. The CDR3 protein is CAWTGGRLYTEAFF.

The rearrangement uses TRBV29-1 and TRBJ1-1; TCRdb names TRBD1, which stays unverified in the absence of DNA. The CDR3 extends over 14 amino acids. Per the germline V gene, CDR1 is SQVTM and CDR2 is ANQGSEA. This chain's CDR3 is CSAGRTGMNTEAFF.

The rearrangement joins TRBV2 to TRBJ1-4. The CDR3 has 12 residues. Germline V gene sequence: CDR1 SNHLY, CDR2 FYNNEI. The CDR3: CASSGLSEKLFF.

The genes are TRBV10-3 and TRBJ2-2; the D call from TCRdb, TRBD1, cannot be confirmed without DNA. The CDR3 has 13 amino acids. Germline loops: CDR1 ENHRY, CDR2 SYGVKD. The CDR3 here is CAIGTGSTGELFF.

The V call is TRBV28, the J call TRBJ2-1; the D gene TCRdb calls, TRBD1, cannot be checked with no DNA. The CDR3 runs 17 residues. The germline CDR1 and CDR2 sequences are MDHEN and SYDVKM. Here the CDR3 reads CASRAIMGALSYNEQFF.

This chain uses TRBV20-1 with TRBJ2-2. The germline V gene encodes CDR1 DFQATT and CDR2 SNEGSKA (reference sequence). The CDR3 has 12 amino acids. The CDR3: CSAKGNTGELFF.

J is TRBJ2-5 and V is TRBV20-1; TCRdb's assignment of TRBD2 cannot be checked, as there is no DNA. This CDR3 is 15 amino acids long. Germline V lookup: CDR1 DFQATT, CDR2 SNEGSKA (reference sequence). CDR3 sequence reads: CSARDWGLAEETQYF.

V and J are TRBV6-2 or TRBV6-3 and TRBJ1-5; TCRdb selects TRBD1, and the lack of DNA leaves this call unchecked. The V gene's germline CDR1 is MNHEY and CDR2 SVGEGT. The CDR3 consists of 15 residues. The CDR3 spells CASSYPRAQNQPQHF.

The rearrangement links TRBV7-2 to TRBJ2-7; the TCRdb D gene call, TRBD1, has no DNA to confirm it. Germline loops: CDR1 SGHTA, CDR2 FQGNSA. The CDR3 is 15 amino acids. The chain's CDR3 is CASSLDRGSYYEQYF. The full variable domain, with the rest looked up from reference TRBV7-2 and TRBJ2-7, is GAGVSQSPSNKVTEKGKDVELRCDPISGHTALYWYRQSLGQGLEFLIYFQGNSAPDKSGLPSDRFSAERTGGSVSTLTIQRTQQEDSAVYLCASSLDRGSYYEQYFGPGTRLTVT.

The chain couples TRBV19 to TRBJ1-1; TCRdb reports TRBD1, a call that lacks DNA to check it against. The CDR3 is 12 amino acids. CDR1 is LNHDA, CDR2 SQIVND, per germline (reference sequence). The CDR3 is CASSTGVPEAFF.

V gene TRBV5-4 combines with J gene TRBJ1-2; TCRdb's D call of TRBD1 is untestable without DNA. CDR1 is SGHNT, CDR2 YYREEE, per germline (reference sequence). This CDR3 is 15 amino acids long. This CDR3 is CASSLAGAVNYGYTF.

Here the CDR3 reads CSVAEAESSPLHF. V usage is TRBV20-1 and J usage is TRBJ1-6. The CDR3 has 13 amino acids. Germline V lookup: CDR1 DFQATT, CDR2 SNEGSKA (reference sequence).

The chain combines TRBV6-2 or TRBV6-3 with TRBJ2-3. Germline loops: CDR1 MNHEY, CDR2 SVGEGT. The CDR3 extends over 15 amino acids. CDR3 sequence: CASSYSETSTDTQYF.

The rearrangement joins TRBV20-1 to TRBJ1-2; TCRdb's D call of TRBD1 is untestable without DNA. The CDR3 runs 16 residues. Per germline, CDR1 DFQATT and CDR2 SNEGSKA (reference sequence). The CDR3 is CSARDPLQQGDNGYTF.

This chain connects TRBV5-1 to TRBJ2-1; the TRBD2 assignment by TCRdb is unverifiable without DNA. Germline V gives CDR1 SGHRS, CDR2 YFSETQ. The CDR3 sequence is 16 residues long. The CDR3 reads CASSSEGTRMNNEQFF.

The gene calls are TRBV7-8 and TRBJ1-3; TCRdb lists TRBD1, though no DNA is available to test this call. Per germline, CDR1 SGHVS and CDR2 FQNEAQ. There are 13 residues in the CDR3. The CDR3: CASSFQGGNTIYF.

The V gene is TRBV7-9, the J gene TRBJ2-7; TCRdb's D call, TRBD1, is unchecked because there is no DNA. The CDR3 runs to 14 residues. Germline lookup yields CDR1 SEHNR and CDR2 FQNEAQ (reference sequence). The CDR3 protein is CASSLPGQPPSQYF.

The genes are TRBV7-2 and TRBJ1-4; TCRdb's D call of TRBD1 is untestable without DNA. The CDR3 runs 14 residues. Germline CDR1 and CDR2: SGHTA and FQGNSA. CDR3 in amino acids: CASSLAPGDEKLFF.

The chain recombines TRBV18 with TRBJ1-1. Germline CDR1 and CDR2: KGHSH and LQKENI. This CDR3 has 15 residues. CDR3 loop: CASSPPGSPNTEAFF.

The chain recombines TRBV27 with TRBJ2-3; checking the TCRdb D call of TRBD1 is not possible without DNA. The CDR3 is 15 residues long. Germline CDR1 reads MNHEY; CDR2 reads SMNVEV (reference sequence). The CDR3 reads CASSLSGSPGDTQYF.